The clone carrying this TCR beta chain was seen a few times. What it binds is not known. The sample is drawn from a study of early T cells in non-severe SARS-CoV-2 infection. Across the whole study: Chains stayed unpaired after sequencing of bulk RNA from unsorted whole blood. General study points: Sequences matched to VDJdb favored anti-spike CD8 responses, while private and CD4 specificities were missed.

Individual cDNA molecules were tagged with unique molecular identifiers. MiXCR was run by TCRdb on the 5' RACE reads, yielding one entry per CDR3 protein. Seen here are just under 65,000 distinct CDR3 sequences, roughly 9% observed once, and the top ten hold around an eighth. The CDR3 is 15 residues long. Between the trimmed V and J ends, which lost 4 bases and 0 bases, there was a span of 11 bases. The germline gives CDR1 SEHNR, CDR2 FQNEAQ (reference sequence). V and J are TRBV7-9 and TRBJ2-3, with D perhaps TRBD2 (6 bases). The origin of this receptor is an adult who was a healthcare worker with PCR-confirmed SARS-CoV-2 infection or an uninfected control (not recorded which). Sample: whole blood, taken at baseline. CDR3 region: CASSYDGTSTDTQYF. The CDR3 DNA reads as TGTGCCAGCAGCTACGACGGGACTAGCACAGATACGCAGTATTTT.